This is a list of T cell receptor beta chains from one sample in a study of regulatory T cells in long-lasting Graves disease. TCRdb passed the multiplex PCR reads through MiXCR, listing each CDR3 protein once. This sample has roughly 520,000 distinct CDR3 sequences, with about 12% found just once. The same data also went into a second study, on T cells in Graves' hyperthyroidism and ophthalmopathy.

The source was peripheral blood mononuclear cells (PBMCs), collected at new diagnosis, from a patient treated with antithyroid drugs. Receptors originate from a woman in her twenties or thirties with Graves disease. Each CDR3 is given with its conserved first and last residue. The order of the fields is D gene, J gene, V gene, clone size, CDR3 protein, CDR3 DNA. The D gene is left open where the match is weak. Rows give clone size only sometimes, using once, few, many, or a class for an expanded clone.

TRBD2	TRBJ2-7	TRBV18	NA	CASSPRTSGSPTYEQYF	TGTGCCAGCTCACCGAGGACTAGCGGGAGCCCTACCTACGAGCAGTACTTC
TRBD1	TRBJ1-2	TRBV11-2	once	CASTQSGGPGGGYTF	TGTGCCAGCACCCAAAGCGGGGGGCCAGGGGGTGGCTACACCTTC
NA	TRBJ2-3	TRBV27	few	CASSSHRAFGTDTQYF	TGTGCCAGCAGTTCACACAGGGCTTTTGGCACAGATACGCAGTATTTT
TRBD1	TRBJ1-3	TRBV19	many	CASSAQGTGGWNTIYF	TGTGCCAGTAGTGCACAAGGGACAGGGGGCTGGAACACCATATATTTT
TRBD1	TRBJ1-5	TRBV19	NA	CASSIGSGQGPQPQHF	TGTGCCAGTAGTATAGGATCGGGACAGGGGCCCCAGCCCCAGCATTTT
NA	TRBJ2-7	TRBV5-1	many	CASSPDNSYEQYF	TGCGCCAGCAGCCCAGACAACTCCTACGAGCAGTACTTC
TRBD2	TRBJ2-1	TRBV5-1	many	CASSFGSGRTIEQFF	TGCGCCAGCAGCTTCGGTAGCGGGAGGACTATTGAGCAGTTCTTC
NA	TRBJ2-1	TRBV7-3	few	CASSLSGTHLSYNEQFF	TGTGCCAGCAGCTTAAGCGGGACGCACCTCTCCTACAATGAGCAGTTCTTC
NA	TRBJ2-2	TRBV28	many	CASSLSYGELFF	TGTGCCAGCAGTTTAAGTTACGGGGAGCTGTTTTTT
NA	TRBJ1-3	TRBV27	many	CASSRGSSGNTIYF	TGTGCCAGCAGTCGGGGCAGCTCTGGAAACACCATATATTTT
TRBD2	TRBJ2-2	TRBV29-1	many	CSVGMTSGSYSGELFF	TGCAGCGTTGGTATGACTAGCGGGAGTTACTCCGGGGAGCTGTTTTTT
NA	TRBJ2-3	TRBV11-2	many	CASSRSLSTETQYF	TGTGCCAGCAGCCGGTCCCTTAGCACAGAGACGCAGTATTTT
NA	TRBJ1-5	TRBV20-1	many	CSARDMAGVRNQPQHF	TGCAGTGCTAGAGATATGGCAGGGGTTCGCAATCAGCCCCAGCATTTT